This is a list of T cell receptor beta chains from one sample in a study of cytomegalovirus exposure and HLA in healthy donors. Profiling relied on immunoSEQ multiplex PCR, and the TCRdb table lists in-frame clones only, not all of them. The table has approximately 100,000 clones, about 9.4% seen once; the top ten hold 5.5% to 7.5%. The sequencing sample was made of PBMCs. The receptors were sampled from a man aged 40-55 years in good health and CMV-seropositive. CDR3s include the opening cysteine and the closing phenylalanine or tryptophan.

v_call | cdr3_aa
TRBV25-1 | CASSGLAAKETQYF
TRBV29-1 | CSEGTATGELFF
TRBV5-8 | CASSEALTGAGELFF
TRBV29-1 | CSVAGQSVGNTIYF
TRBV9 | CASSDPGLASDTQYF
TRBV5-1 | CASSLFGYTEAFF
TRBV4-2 | CASSQDPGLAGDYEQYF
TRBV7-2 | CASSLYGYNEQFF
TRBV27 | CASSLRSSGIYYEQYF
TRBV7-2 | CASSLATGNEKLFF
TRBV7-2 | CASSLTSRHTGELFF
TRBV7-9 | CASSSAGGNQPQHF
TRBV15 | CATSRPGQGASYGYTF
TRBV14 | CASSPTSQADSGANVLTF
TRBV28 | CASLNFESSYNEQFF
TRBV28 | CASSLIGRFNQPQHF
TRBV20-1 | CSAVAGDEQYF
TRBV4-1 | CASSPGQARSYEQYF
TRBV7-2 | CASSLSFLEDTSGHYEQYF
TRBV6-5 | CASSYARAPYNEQFF
TRBV9 | CASSVAPQYEQYF
TRBV28 | CASRGPRTGAVNEQFF
TRBV9 | CASSAVHEQFF
TRBV6-1 | CASLERGRETQYF
TRBV19 | CASSIDLSNQPQHF
TRBV6-5 | CASSYSGTGGLNEQYF
TRBV2 | CASAAGETVTQYF
TRBV7-3 | CASSSTGSTDTQYF
TRBV5-4 | CASSLKGAPDTQYF
TRBV27 | CASSLLGQGFEQYF
TRBV19 | CASSIRGSGNIQYF
TRBV7-7 | CASSLGRSDNEQFF
TRBV7-2 | CASGQTASMNTEAFF
TRBV6-5 | CASKDSLSTDTQYF
TRBV4-3 | CASSQDLYGDSTTGELFF
TRBV5-6 | CASSYRQSSYEQYF
TRBV5-4 | CASSSGGLAGGQPGELFF
TRBV19 | CASRPKDSQETQYF
TRBV6-5 | CASSLGGGGNTIYF
TRBV27 | CASSFDYRGNEQFF
TRBV9 | CASSTGTGINQPQHF
TRBV7-9 | CASSRGEAQYF
TRBV7-9 | CASSQDRVVGETQYF
TRBV4-2 | CASQFFPLPGDTGELFF
TRBV27 | CASSYSGGSTDTQYF
TRBV9 | CASSAPGTSDHNEQFF
TRBV10-3 | CAISVQGNTEAFF
TRBV4-1 | CASTPGTGGSTEAFF
TRBV4-1 | CASSHRGNEQFF
TRBV27 | CASSFTGIYEQYF